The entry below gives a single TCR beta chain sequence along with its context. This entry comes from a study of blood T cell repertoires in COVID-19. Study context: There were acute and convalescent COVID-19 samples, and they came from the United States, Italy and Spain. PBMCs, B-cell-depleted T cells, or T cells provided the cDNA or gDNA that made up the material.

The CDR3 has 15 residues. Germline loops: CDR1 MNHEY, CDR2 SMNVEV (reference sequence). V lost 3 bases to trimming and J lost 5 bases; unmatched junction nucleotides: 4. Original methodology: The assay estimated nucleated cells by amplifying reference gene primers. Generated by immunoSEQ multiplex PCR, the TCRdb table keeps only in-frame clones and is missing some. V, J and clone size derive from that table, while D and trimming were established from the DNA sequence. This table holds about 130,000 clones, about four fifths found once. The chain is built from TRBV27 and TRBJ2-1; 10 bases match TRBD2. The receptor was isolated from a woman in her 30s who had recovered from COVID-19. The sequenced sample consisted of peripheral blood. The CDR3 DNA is TGTGCCAGCAGTTTTGCTAGCGGGAGCAACAATGAGCAGTTCTTC. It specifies CASSFASGSNNEQFF.